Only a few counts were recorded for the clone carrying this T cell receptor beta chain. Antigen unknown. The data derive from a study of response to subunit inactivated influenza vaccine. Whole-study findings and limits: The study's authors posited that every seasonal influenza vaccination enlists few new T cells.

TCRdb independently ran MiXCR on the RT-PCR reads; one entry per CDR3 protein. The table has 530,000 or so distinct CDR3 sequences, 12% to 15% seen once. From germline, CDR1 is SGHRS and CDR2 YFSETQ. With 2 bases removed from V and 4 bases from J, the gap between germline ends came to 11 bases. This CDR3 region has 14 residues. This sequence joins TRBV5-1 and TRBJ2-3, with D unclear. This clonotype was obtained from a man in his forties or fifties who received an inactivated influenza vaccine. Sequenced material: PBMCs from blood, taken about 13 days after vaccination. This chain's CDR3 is CASSFGKIADTQYF. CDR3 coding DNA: TGCGCCAGCAGCTTTGGTAAAATCGCAGATACGCAGTATTTT.